Presented here are 10 T cell receptor beta chains from one specimen sequenced in a study of STAT5B mutations in CD4+ large granular lymphocyte leukemia. Sequenced by immunoSEQ multiplex PCR; TCRdb stores in-frame clones only, minus some. Of thousands of clones detected, over 85% appear once; the ten largest clones hold 50%. The sample taken for sequencing was PBMCs. The receptor source for this set is a woman between 70 and 85 years old with CD4+ T-cell large granular lymphocyte leukemia.

This chain uses TRBV11-3 with TRBJ2-7; the D gene is possibly TRBD1 (5 bases). V was pared by 7 bases and J by 0 bases, with 10 bases between. The germline V gene encodes CDR1 SGHNT and CDR2 YENEEA. The CDR3 length is 13 residues. This CDR3 is CASNAGYSYEQYF. CDR3 coding DNA: TGTGCCAGCAACGCAGGGTACTCCTACGAGCAGTACTTC.

The chain is built from TRBV7-9 and TRBJ1-4; TRBD1 might be the D (5 bases). The V end lost 8 bases, the J end lost 5 bases, and 9 bases lay between the germline ends. The germline gives CDR1 SEHNR, CDR2 FQNEAQ (reference sequence). The CDR3 consists of 12 residues. CDR3 protein: CASGEGNEKLFF. The CDR3 DNA is TGTGCCAGCGGCGAGGGGAATGAAAAACTGTTTTTT.

This clone was recorded a few times. The chain joins TRBV7-8 to TRBJ1-2, with D perhaps matching TRBD1 (5 bases). This CDR3 comprises 14 residues. The germline V gene has CDR1 SGHVS and CDR2 FQNEAQ. Trimming pared 8 bases from V and 8 bases from J, leaving 21 bases between. CDR3 sequence reads: CASEPGPSSGGYTF. The CDR3 DNA is TGTGCCAGCGAACCGGGACCCTCGTCAGGGGGCTACACCTTC.

The chain has TRBV5-1 and TRBJ2-5, with D perhaps TRBD1 (6 bases). Trimming removed 2 bases from V and 2 bases from J, with 10 bases in between. The germline V gene encodes CDR1 SGHRS and CDR2 YFSETQ. CDR3 length equals 14 residues. This chain's CDR3 is CASSLTGLQETQYF. As DNA, the CDR3 is TGCGCCAGCAGCTTAACAGGGTTGCAAGAGACCCAGTACTTC.

This chain links TRBV5-4 with TRBJ2-5; the D gene is possibly TRBD1 (6 bases). The germline V and J ends were trimmed by 0 bases and 3 bases, with 9 bases remaining between them. The germline CDR1 and CDR2 sequences are SGHNT and YYREEE (reference sequence). The CDR3 sequence is 14 residues long. The chain's CDR3 is CASSLGQGKETQYF. CDR3 nucleotide sequence: TGTGCCAGCAGCTTGGGTCAGGGGAAAGAGACCCAGTACTTC.

This rearrangement joins TRBV5-1 to TRBJ2-5, with D perhaps TRBD1 or TRBD2 (5 bases each). Germline values: CDR1 SGHRS, CDR2 YFSETQ. Deletions cut 5 bases from V and 11 bases from J, with 13 bases between. The CDR3 runs 11 residues. The CDR3, as DNA: TGCGCCAGCAGATACCGGGACCAGCAGTACTTC. Protein: CASRYRDQQYF. The complete variable domain, with remaining parts taken from reference TRBV5-1 and TRBJ2-5, reads KAGVTQTPRYLIKTRGQQVTLSCSPISGHRSVSWYQQTPGQGLQFLFEYFSETQRNKGNFPGRFSGRQFSNSRSEMNVSTLELGDSALYLCASRYRDQQYFGPGTRLLVL.

The count of this clone is one. CDR3: CASSPPGQNTEAFF. The CDR3 coding sequence is TGTGCCAGCTCACCACCTGGGCAGAACACTGAAGCTTTCTTT. The chain links TRBV18 to TRBJ1-1; no clear D. The V end lost 0 bases, the J end lost 1 base, and 6 bases lay between the germline ends. The CDR3 length is 14 residues. Germline V gene data show CDR1 as KGHSH and CDR2 as LQKENI.

The rearrangement joins TRBV2 to TRBJ2-3, with D possibly being TRBD1 or TRBD2 (5 bases each). Germline assignment: CDR1 SNHLY and CDR2 FYNNEI. The CDR3 is made up of 15 amino acids. The V gene lost 4 bases and the J gene lost 1 base, with 12 bases spanning the gap. For the CDR3, the DNA is TGTGCCAGCAGTGCCCGGGACGGGGGCACAGATACGCAGTATTTT. As protein: CASSARDGGTDTQYF.

The chain recombines TRBV21-1 with TRBJ1-2; the table's D call of TRBD1 was not tested on the DNA. TRBV21-1 is listed as a pseudogene. This CDR3 is built from 15 residues. This CDR3 reads CASSKGVGDTYGYTF. The CDR3 DNA follows: TGTGCCAGCAGCAAAGGGGTCGGGGACACCTATGGCTACACCTTC.

This chain links TRBV10-3 with TRBJ1-1, with 8 positions matching TRBD1. J lost 0 bases, V lost 5 bases, and 2 bases had no gene match. This CDR3 is 14 amino acids long. Germline V gene sequence: CDR1 ENHRY, CDR2 SYGVKD. The CDR3 loop reads CAISRQGMNTEAFF. CDR3 DNA: TGTGCCATCAGTCGACAGGGGATGAACACTGAAGCTTTCTTT.